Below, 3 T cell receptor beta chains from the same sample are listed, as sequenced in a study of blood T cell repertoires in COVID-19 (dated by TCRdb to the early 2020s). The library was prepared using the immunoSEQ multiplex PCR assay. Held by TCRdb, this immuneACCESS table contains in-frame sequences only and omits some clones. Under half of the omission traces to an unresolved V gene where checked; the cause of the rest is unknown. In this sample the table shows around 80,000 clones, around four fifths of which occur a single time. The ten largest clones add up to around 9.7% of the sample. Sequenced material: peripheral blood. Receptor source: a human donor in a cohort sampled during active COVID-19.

CDR3 amino acids: CASSLGQGVGNTIYF. In nucleotides, the CDR3 is TGTGCCAGCAGCCTGGGACAGGGGGTCGGAAACACCATATATTTT. The V gene is TRBV6-5, the J gene TRBJ1-3; 11 bases match TRBD1. With 6 bases clipped from V and 4 bases from J, the junction kept 5 bases outside the gene matches. The CDR3 has 15 residues. Germline assignment: CDR1 MNHEY and CDR2 SVGAGI.

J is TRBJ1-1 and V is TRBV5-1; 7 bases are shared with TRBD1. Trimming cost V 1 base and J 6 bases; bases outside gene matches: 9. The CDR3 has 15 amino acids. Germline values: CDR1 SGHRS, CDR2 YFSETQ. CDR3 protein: CASSLPLTGYPEAFF. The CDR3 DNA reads TGCGCCAGCAGCTTGCCCCTGACAGGGTACCCTGAAGCTTTCTTT.

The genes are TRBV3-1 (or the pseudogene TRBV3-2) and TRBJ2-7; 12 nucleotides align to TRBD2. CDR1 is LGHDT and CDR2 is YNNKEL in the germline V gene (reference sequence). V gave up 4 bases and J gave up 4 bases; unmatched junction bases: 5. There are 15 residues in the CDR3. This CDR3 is CASSPTSGGLYEQYF. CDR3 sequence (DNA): TGTGCCAGCAGCCCGACTAGCGGGGGCCTTTACGAGCAGTACTTC.